The table lists the clone carrying this T cell receptor (beta chain) with many counts. Its antigen is not identified. This entry comes from a study of CD8+CD57+ T cells in acquired aplastic anemia. Findings and limits, study-wide: Significant differences in CD8+ Simpson's diversity were not observed between patients and controls.

The TCR beta profiling, which covered VDJ combination and CDR3 sequence, was carried out using genomic DNA as the template. TCRdb re-analysed the reads in MiXCR, keeping a single row per CDR3 protein. The repertoire holds around 500,000 distinct CDR3 sequences, with less than 35% as singletons. Individuals selected for sequencing had exhibited CD8+CD57+ cell expansion on flow cytometry. Patient blood was sampled before any therapy had been received. Germline V lookup: CDR1 LGHNA, CDR2 YSLEER. Trimming shortened V by 0 bases and J by 4 bases, and 9 bases separated the two germline ends. CDR3 length: 14 amino acids.

The receptor was isolated from a human donor with aplastic anemia. This chain uses TRBV4-3 with TRBJ1-1; D uncertain. Sequencing was done on a sample of sorted CD4+, CD8+, or CD8+CD57+ T cells (not recorded which) from PBMCs. CDR3 in amino acids: CASSQEWLATEAFF. CDR3 sequence (DNA): TGCGCCAGCAGCCAAGAGTGGTTAGCCACTGAAGCTTTCTTT.